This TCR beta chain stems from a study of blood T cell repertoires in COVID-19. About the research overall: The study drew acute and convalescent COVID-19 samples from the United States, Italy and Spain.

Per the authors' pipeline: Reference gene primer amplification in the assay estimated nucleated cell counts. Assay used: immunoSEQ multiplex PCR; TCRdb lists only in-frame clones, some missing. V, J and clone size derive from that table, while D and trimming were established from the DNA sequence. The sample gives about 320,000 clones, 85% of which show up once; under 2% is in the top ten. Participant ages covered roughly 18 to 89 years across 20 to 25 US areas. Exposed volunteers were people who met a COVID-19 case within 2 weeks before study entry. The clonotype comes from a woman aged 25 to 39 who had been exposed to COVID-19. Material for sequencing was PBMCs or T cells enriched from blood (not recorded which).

CDR3 protein: CASSLIIRTTDTQYF. The CDR3, as DNA: TGTGCCAGCAGTTTAATTATCAGAACCACAGATACGCAGTATTTT. The rearrangement uses TRBV28 and TRBJ2-3; D is ambiguous. CDR1 MDHEN and CDR2 SYDVKM come from the germline V gene. The V end lost 2 bases, the J end lost 2 bases, and 11 bases lay between the germline ends. The CDR3 is made up of 15 amino acids.